Below, one T cell receptor (beta chain) is given with its context. This sample was taken from a study of blood T cell repertoires in COVID-19. Study background: The samples span acute and convalescent COVID-19 from the United States, Italy and Spain. Sources were T cells, B-cell-depleted T cells, or PBMCs; the material itself was cDNA or gDNA.

The germline CDR1 and CDR2 sequences are SEHNR and FQNEAQ (reference sequence). Trimming shortened V by 1 base and J by 0 bases, and 8 bases separated the two germline ends. The CDR3 is 15 residues long. In the study's own analysis: The authors estimated nucleated cell counts from reference gene primer amplification. The protocol was immunoSEQ multiplex PCR, while the TCRdb copy is restricted to in-frame clones and leaves out a portion. V and J calls and clone size are those listed in that table; D and trimming were worked out from the DNA. The profile covers roughly 45,000 clones, with about 82% appearing a single time and 5% to 6.5% taken by the ten largest.

The chain combines TRBV7-9 with TRBJ2-3; TRBD2 is a possible D gene (5 bases). The sequenced sample was peripheral blood. This TCR came from a man in his fifties or sixties with active COVID-19. CDR3 region: CASSLVPGSTDTQYF. CDR3 in DNA: TGTGCCAGCAGCTTAGTACCGGGAAGCACAGATACGCAGTATTTT.